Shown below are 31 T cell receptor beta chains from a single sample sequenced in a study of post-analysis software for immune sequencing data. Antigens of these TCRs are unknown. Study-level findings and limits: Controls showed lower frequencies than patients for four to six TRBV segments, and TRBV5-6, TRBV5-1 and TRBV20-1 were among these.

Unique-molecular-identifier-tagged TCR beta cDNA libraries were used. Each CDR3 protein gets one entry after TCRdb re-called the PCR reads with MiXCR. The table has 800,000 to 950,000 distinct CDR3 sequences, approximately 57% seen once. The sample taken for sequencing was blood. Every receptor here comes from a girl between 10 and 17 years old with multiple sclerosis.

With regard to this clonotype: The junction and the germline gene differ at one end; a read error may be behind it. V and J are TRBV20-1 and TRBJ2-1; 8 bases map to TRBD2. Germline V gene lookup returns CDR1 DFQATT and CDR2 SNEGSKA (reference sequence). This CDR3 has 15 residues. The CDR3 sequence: CSTSKAGGSDNEQFF. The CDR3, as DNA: TGCAGTACTAGTAAGGCGGGAGGCAGTGACAATGAGCAGTTCTTC.

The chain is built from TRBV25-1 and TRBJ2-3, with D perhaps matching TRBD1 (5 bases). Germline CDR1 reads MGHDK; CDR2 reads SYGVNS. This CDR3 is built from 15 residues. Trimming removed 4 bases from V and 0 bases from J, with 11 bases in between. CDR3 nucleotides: TGTGCCAGCAGTGCTCTAGGGGCGAGCACAGATACGCAGTATTTT. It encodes CASSALGASTDTQYF. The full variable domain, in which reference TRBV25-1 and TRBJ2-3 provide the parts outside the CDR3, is EADIYQTPRYLVIGTGKKITLECSQTMGHDKMYWYQQDPGMELHLIHYSYGVNSTEKGDLSSESTVSRIRTEHFPLTLESARPSHTSQYLCASSALGASTDTQYFGPGTRLTVL.

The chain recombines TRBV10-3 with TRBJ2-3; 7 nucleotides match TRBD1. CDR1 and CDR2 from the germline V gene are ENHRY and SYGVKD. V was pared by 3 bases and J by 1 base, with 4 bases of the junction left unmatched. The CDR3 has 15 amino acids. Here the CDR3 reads CAISDYGQGTDTQYF. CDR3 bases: TGTGCCATCAGTGATTATGGACAGGGCACAGATACGCAGTATTTT.

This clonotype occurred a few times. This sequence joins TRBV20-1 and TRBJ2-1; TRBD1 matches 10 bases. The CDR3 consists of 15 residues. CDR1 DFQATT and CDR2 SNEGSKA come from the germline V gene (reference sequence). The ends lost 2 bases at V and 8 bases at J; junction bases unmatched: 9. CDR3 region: CSARFPGQGPYEQFF. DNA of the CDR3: TGCAGTGCTAGATTTCCGGGACAGGGGCCGTATGAGCAGTTCTTC.

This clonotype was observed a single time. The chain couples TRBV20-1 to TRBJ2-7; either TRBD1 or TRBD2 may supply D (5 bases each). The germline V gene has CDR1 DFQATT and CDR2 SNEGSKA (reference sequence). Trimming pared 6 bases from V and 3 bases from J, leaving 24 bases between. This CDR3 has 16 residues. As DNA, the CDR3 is TGCAGTGCCTCAATGCCGGGACGGAGGCATAACTACGAGCAGTACTTC. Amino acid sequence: CSASMPGRRHNYEQYF.

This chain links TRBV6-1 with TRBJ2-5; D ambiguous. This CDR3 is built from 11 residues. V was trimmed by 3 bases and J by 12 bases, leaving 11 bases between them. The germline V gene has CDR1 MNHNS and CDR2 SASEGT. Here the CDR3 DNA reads TGTGCCAGCAGTGAGATCCTGGCTAAGTACTTC. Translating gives CASSEILAKYF.

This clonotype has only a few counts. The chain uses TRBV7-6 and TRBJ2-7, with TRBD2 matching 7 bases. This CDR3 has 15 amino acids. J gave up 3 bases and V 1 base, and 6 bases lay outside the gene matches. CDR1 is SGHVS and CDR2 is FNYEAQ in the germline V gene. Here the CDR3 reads CASSLDLADGYEQYF. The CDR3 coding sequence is TGTGCCAGCAGCTTAGACCTAGCGGATGGCTACGAGCAGTACTTC.

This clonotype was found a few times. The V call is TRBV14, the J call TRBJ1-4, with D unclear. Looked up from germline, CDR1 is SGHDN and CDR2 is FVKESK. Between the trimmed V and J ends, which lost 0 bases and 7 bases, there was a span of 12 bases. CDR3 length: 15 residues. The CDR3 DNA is TGTGCCAGCAGCCAAGATAACCCGGGTCCTGAAAAACTGTTTTTT. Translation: CASSQDNPGPEKLFF. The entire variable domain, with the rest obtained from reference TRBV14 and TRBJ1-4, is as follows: EAGVTQFPSHSVIEKGQTVTLRCDPISGHDNLYWYRRVMGKEIKFLLHFVKESKQDESGMPNNRFLAERTGGTYSTLKVQPAELEDSGVYFCASSQDNPGPEKLFFGSGTQLSVL.

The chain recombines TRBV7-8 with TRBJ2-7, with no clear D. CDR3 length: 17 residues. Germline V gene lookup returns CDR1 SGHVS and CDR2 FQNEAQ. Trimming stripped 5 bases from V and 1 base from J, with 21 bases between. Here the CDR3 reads CASSLVLRNKASYEQYF. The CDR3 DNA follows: TGTGCCAGCAGCCTTGTCTTGCGAAACAAGGCTTCCTACGAGCAGTACTTC.

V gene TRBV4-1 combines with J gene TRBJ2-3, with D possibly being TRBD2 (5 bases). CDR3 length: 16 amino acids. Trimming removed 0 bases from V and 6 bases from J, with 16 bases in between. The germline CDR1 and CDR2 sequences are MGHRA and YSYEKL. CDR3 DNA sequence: TGCGCCAGCAGCCAAGATATCGACCCTAGCCGGGATACGCAGTATTTT. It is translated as CASSQDIDPSRDTQYF.

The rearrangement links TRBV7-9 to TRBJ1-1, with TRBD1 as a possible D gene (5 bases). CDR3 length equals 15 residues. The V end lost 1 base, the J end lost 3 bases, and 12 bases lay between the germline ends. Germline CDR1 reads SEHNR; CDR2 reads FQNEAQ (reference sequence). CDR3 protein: CASSLGQGVDTEAFF. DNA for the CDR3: TGTGCCAGCAGCTTAGGGCAGGGTGTCGACACTGAAGCTTTCTTT. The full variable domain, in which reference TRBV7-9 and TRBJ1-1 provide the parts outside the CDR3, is DTGVSQNPRHKITKRGQNVTFRCDPISEHNRLYWYRQTLGQGPEFLTYFQNEAQLEKSRLLSDRFSAERPKGSFSTLEIQRTEQGDSAMYLCASSLGQGVDTEAFFGQGTRLTVV.

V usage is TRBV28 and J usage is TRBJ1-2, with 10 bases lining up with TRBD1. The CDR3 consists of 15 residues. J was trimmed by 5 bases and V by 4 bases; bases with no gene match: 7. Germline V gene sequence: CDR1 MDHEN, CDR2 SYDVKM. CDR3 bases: TGTGCCAGCAGTTCTTGGGGACAGGGGATATATGGCTACACCTTC. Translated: CASSSWGQGIYGYTF.

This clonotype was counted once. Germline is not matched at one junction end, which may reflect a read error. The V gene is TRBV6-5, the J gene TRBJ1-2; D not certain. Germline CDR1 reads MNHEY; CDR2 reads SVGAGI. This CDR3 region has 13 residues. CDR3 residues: CACSYYGNYGYTF. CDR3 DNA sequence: TGTGCCTGCAGTTACTATGGGAACTATGGCTACACCTTC.

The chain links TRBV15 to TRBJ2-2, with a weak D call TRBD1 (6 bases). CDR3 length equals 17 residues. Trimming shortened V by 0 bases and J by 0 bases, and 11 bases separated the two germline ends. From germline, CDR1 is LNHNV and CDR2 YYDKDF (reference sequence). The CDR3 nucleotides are TGTGCCACCAGCAGAGATCTAGCAGGGGCGAACACCGGGGAGCTGTTTTTT. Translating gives CATSRDLAGANTGELFF. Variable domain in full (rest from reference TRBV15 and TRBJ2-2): DAMVIQNPRYQVTQFGKPVTLSCSQTLNHNVMYWYQQKSSQAPKLLFHYYDKDFNNEADTPDNFQSRRPNTSFCFLDIRSPGLGDTAMYLCATSRDLAGANTGELFFGEGSRLTVL.

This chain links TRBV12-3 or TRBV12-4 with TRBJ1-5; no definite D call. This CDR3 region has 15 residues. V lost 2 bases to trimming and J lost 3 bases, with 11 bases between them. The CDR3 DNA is TGTGCCAGCAGTTTAAATCTCCGAACCAATCAGCCCCAGCATTTT. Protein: CASSLNLRTNQPQHF.

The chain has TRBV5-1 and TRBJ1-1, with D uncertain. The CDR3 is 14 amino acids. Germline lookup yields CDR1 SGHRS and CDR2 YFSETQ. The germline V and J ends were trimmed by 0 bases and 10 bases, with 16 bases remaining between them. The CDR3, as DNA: TGCGCCAGCAGCTTGGCTGGGGATACCGGTAGAGCTTTCTTT. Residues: CASSLAGDTGRAFF.

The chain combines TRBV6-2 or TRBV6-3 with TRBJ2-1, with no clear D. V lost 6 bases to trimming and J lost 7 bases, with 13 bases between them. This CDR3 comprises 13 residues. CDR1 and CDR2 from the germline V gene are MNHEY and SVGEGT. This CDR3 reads CASRHQTENEQFF. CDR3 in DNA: TGTGCCAGCAGGCACCAAACTGAGAATGAGCAGTTCTTC.

The CDR3 DNA reads TGCAGCTGGATTCCCGGGGGAGATACGCAGTATTTT. Translation: CSWIPGGDTQYF. The chain links TRBV29-1 to TRBJ2-3, with a weak D call TRBD2 (6 bases). V lost 8 bases and J 5 bases, leaving 14 bases between the germline ends. The V gene's germline CDR1 is SQVTM and CDR2 ANQGSEA. This CDR3 has 12 amino acids.

The CDR3 region has the DNA TGCAGTGCTAGTGCGGGTTACACAGATACGCAGTATTTT. It encodes CSASAGYTDTQYF. This chain uses TRBV20-1 with TRBJ2-3; D is perhaps TRBD2 (5 bases). V lost 3 bases, J lost 2 bases, and 9 bases lay in between. This CDR3 is 13 amino acids long. CDR1 and CDR2 from the germline V gene are DFQATT and SNEGSKA (reference sequence).

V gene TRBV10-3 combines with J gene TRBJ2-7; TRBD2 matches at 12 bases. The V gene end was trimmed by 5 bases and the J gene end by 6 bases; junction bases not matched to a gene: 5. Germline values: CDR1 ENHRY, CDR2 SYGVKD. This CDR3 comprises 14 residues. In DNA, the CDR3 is TGTGCCATCAGTTCCGGACTAGCGGGATCCGAGCAGTACTTC. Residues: CAISSGLAGSEQYF.

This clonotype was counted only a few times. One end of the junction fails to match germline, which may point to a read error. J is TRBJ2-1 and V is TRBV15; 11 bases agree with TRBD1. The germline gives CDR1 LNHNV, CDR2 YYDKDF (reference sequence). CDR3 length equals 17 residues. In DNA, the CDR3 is TGTGCCACTAGCAGAAGCACTGGTGGACAGGGGGCAGGTGAGCAGTTCTTC. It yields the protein CATSRSTGGQGAGEQFF.

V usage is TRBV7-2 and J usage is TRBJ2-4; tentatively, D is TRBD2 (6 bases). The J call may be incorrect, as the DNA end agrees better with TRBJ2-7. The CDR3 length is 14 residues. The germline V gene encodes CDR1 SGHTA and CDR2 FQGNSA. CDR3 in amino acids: CASSLVGSVHEQYF. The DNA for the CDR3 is TGTGCCAGCAGCTTGGTCGGGAGTGTACACGAGCAGTACTTC.

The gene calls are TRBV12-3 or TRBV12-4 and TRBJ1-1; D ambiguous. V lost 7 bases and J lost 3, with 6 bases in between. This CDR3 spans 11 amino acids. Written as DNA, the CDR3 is TGTGCCAGCACGGATGACACTGAAGCTTTCTTT. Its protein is CASTDDTEAFF.

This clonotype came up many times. CDR3 nucleotides: TGTGCCAGCAGCCAAGGGGGACAGGGGGCAGAGACCCAGTACTTC. Amino acids: CASSQGGQGAETQYF. This rearrangement joins TRBV4-2 to TRBJ2-5; 12 bases agree with TRBD1. With V trimmed by 1 base and J by 4 bases, 1 base remained unmatched. The length of the CDR3 is 15 residues. Looked up from germline, CDR1 is LGHNA and CDR2 is YNFKEQ.

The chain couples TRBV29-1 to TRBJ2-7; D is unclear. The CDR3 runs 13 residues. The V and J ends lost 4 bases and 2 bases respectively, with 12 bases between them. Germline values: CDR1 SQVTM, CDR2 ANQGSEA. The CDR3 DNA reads TGCAGCGTTGTCGCCGGGTTTGCCTACGAGCAGTACTTC. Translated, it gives CSVVAGFAYEQYF.

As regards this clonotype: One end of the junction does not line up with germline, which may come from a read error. This chain's CDR3 is CAGSLDLGGAGEQYF. The CDR3 region has the DNA TGTGCCGGCAGCTTAGATCTGGGAGGGGCTGGTGAGCAGTACTTC. The gene calls are TRBV11-2 and TRBJ2-7; TRBD2 matches 7 bases. Germline-derived CDR1 and CDR2 are SGHAT and FQNNGV. CDR3 size: 15 residues.

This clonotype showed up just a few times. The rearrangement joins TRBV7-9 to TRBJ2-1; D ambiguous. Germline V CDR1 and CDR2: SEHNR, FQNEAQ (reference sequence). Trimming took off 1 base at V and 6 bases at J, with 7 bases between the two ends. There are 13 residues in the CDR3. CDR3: CASSLVSSNEQFF. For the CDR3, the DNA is TGTGCCAGCAGCTTAGTGTCTAGCAATGAGCAGTTCTTC.

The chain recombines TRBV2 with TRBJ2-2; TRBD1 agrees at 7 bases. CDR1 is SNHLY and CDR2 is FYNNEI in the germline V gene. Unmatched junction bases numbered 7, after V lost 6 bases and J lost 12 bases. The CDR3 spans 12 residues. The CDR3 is CASSGDSRKLFF. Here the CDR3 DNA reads TGTGCCAGCAGCGGGGACAGTCGGAAGCTGTTTTTT.

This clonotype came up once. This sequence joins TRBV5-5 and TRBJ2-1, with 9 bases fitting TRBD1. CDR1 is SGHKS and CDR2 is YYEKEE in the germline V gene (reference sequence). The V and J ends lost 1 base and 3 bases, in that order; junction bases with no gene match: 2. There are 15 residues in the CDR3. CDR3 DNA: TGTGCCAGCAGCTTGAGACAGGGGGACTACAATGAGCAGTTCTTC. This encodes CASSLRQGDYNEQFF.

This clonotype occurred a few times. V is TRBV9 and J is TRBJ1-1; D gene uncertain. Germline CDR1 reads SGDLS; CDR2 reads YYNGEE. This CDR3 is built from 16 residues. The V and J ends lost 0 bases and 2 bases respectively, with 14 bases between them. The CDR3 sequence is CASSVDTGYTNTEAFF. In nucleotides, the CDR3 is TGTGCCAGCAGCGTAGATACCGGCTATACTAACACTGAAGCTTTCTTT.

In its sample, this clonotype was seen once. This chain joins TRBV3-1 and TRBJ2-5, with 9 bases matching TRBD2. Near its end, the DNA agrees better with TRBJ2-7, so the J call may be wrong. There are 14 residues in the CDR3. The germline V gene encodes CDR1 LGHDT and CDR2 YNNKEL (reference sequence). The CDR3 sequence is CASSISGGGYEQYF. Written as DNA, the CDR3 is TGTGCCAGCAGCATTAGCGGGGGTGGGTACGAGCAGTACTTC.